This T cell receptor (beta chain) stems from a study of blood T cell repertoires in COVID-19. Turning to the study itself: Samples representing acute and convalescent COVID-19 were sourced from the United States, Italy and Spain.

In the original workflow: It was from reference gene primer amplification that nucleated cell counts were estimated. Assay used: immunoSEQ multiplex PCR; TCRdb lists only in-frame clones, some missing. V, J and clone size derive from that table, while D and trimming were established from the DNA sequence. The sample carries some 130,000 clones, around 80% recorded once. A single count supports this clone. The CDR3 has 12 amino acids. Germline V gene lookup returns CDR1 SGHAT and CDR2 FQNNGV. J gave up 14 bases and V 5 bases, and 9 bases lay outside the gene matches. The chain is built from TRBV11-2 and TRBJ1-2, with 9 positions matching TRBD1. The TCR was taken from a man aged 55 to 70 who had recovered from COVID-19. The specimen sequenced was peripheral blood. The CDR3 DNA is TGTGCCAGCAGCGCCCGGGACAGGGCTATGACCTTC. It is translated as CASSARDRAMTF.